This TCR beta chain was documented in a study of cytomegalovirus exposure and HLA in healthy donors. The PCR ran on 60 Vbeta and 13 Jbeta primers. Sequencing was performed with immunoSEQ multiplex PCR; in TCRdb, only in-frame clones are kept and a portion is missing. The sample holds around 270,000 clones, 80% seen once. This sequence was found in a girl aged 2 to 10 in good health and CMV-seronegative. Specimen: PBMCs.

This chain's CDR3 is CASRGKRDQPQHF. As DNA, the CDR3 is TGTGCCAGCCGGGGGAAACGCGATCAGCCCCAGCATTTT. The genes are TRBV2 and TRBJ1-5; possible D gene TRBD1, 5 bases. V was cut by 8 bases and J by 5 bases, with 13 bases left in between. Germline V CDR1 and CDR2: SNHLY, FYNNEI. This CDR3 has 13 amino acids.